Below are 21 T cell receptor beta chains sequenced from a single sample in a study of regulatory T cells in long-lasting Graves disease. Arm-PCR of CDR3 regions with iRepertoire HTBI primers generated TCR beta libraries. From the multiplex PCR reads, TCRdb called clonotypes with MiXCR, one entry per CDR3 protein. The table shows 350,000 to 450,000 distinct CDR3 sequences, with just under 15% occurring only once. Indicated time point: newly diagnosed GD, antithyroid drugs for less than 3 months. After RNA was extracted from PBMCs, the TCR library was made from it. These data also featured in a second study, about T cells in Graves' hyperthyroidism and ophthalmopathy.

Sequencing was performed on peripheral blood mononuclear cells (PBMCs), taken at new diagnosis, from a patient treated with antithyroid drugs. The origin of the receptors is a woman younger than 45 with Graves disease.

This clonotype was detected many times. The CDR3 region has the DNA TGTGCCAGCAGTAGGGGGACCAGGAGGGCGGACACTGAAGCTTTCTTT. This gives the protein CASSRGTRRADTEAFF. V gene TRBV12-3 or TRBV12-4 combines with J gene TRBJ1-1, with a possible D match to TRBD1 (6 bases). The CDR3 spans 16 residues. Trimming shortened V by 5 bases and J by 3 bases, and 19 bases separated the two germline ends.

The chain couples TRBV4-1 to TRBJ1-5; D uncertain. There are 16 residues in the CDR3. Per germline, CDR1 MGHRA and CDR2 YSYEKL. V gave up 0 bases and J gave up 0 bases, with 9 bases separating them. In DNA form, the CDR3 reads TGCGCCAGCAGCCAAGACCGGAGAAATAGCAATCAGCCCCAGCATTTT. It is translated as CASSQDRRNSNQPQHF.

This clonotype came up a few times. V gene TRBV3-1 combines with J gene TRBJ1-2; 8 nucleotides match TRBD1. Trimming removed 2 bases from V and 0 bases from J; junction bases left unmatched: 5. The CDR3 is made up of 16 amino acids. The V gene's germline CDR1 is LGHDT and CDR2 YNNKEL (reference sequence). The CDR3 spells CASSQITGGTNYGYTF. DNA of the CDR3: TGTGCCAGCAGCCAAATAACAGGGGGGACTAACTATGGCTACACCTTC.

This clonotype was seen ten or more times. The genes are TRBV5-5 and TRBJ2-7; the D gene is possibly TRBD2 (6 bases). Germline loops: CDR1 SGHKS, CDR2 YYEKEE (reference sequence). This CDR3 has 16 amino acids. The V end lost 4 bases, the J end lost 7 bases, and 24 bases lay between the germline ends. The DNA of the CDR3 is TGTGCCAGCAGCGGCCGGTGGGGAGGCTTATTGGGGGAGCAGTACTTC. Residues: CASSGRWGGLLGEQYF.

This clonotype was detected a few times. The rearrangement uses TRBV4-1 and TRBJ1-1; 7 bases line up with TRBD1. The CDR3 loop spans 15 amino acids. V lost 1 base and J lost 4; bases outside the gene matches: 6. In germline, CDR1 is MGHRA, CDR2 YSYEKL. The CDR3 protein is CASSQVHRGSTEAFF. In DNA form, the CDR3 reads TGCGCCAGCAGCCAAGTACACAGGGGTTCCACTGAAGCTTTCTTT.

This clonotype was detected many times. This chain connects TRBV7-9 to TRBJ2-3, with D tentatively TRBD2 (6 bases). The V gene's germline CDR1 is SEHNR and CDR2 FQNEAQ (reference sequence). The ends were cut back, 3 bases at V and 4 bases at J, with 8 bases in the middle. This CDR3 has 13 amino acids. This CDR3 reads CASSLTSPDTQYF. CDR3 coding DNA: TGTGCCAGCAGCTTGACTAGTCCAGATACGCAGTATTTT. Together with reference TRBV7-9 and TRBJ2-3, the CDR3 gives the full variable domain: DTGVSQNPRHKITKRGQNVTFRCDPISEHNRLYWYRQTLGQGPEFLTYFQNEAQLEKSRLLSDRFSAERPKGSFSTLEIQRTEQGDSAMYLCASSLTSPDTQYFGPGTRLTVL.

This clonotype was detected ten times or more. V gene TRBV6-1 combines with J gene TRBJ2-3; D is possibly TRBD1 or TRBD2 (5 bases each). The CDR3 contains 13 residues. The ends were cut back, 7 bases at V and 2 bases at J, with 10 bases in the middle. Per the germline V gene, CDR1 is MNHNS and CDR2 is SASEGT. The CDR3 sequence: CASKRGYTDTQYF. The CDR3 DNA reads TGTGCCAGCAAACGGGGCTACACAGATACGCAGTATTTT.

This clonotype was observed many times. The chain links TRBV6-1 to TRBJ2-1; 7 bases align to TRBD2. J lost 3 bases, V lost 3 bases, and 5 bases had no gene match. This CDR3 spans 15 amino acids. Looked up from germline, CDR1 is MNHNS and CDR2 is SASEGT. This chain's CDR3 is CASSDRLADYNEQFF. CDR3 nucleotides: TGTGCCAGCAGTGATCGTCTAGCGGACTACAATGAGCAGTTCTTC.

The chain has TRBV19 and TRBJ2-5; the match to TRBD2 covers 9 bases. Trimming removed 5 bases from V and 5 bases from J; junction bases left unmatched: 6. The CDR3 covers 14 residues. CDR1 is LNHDA and CDR2 is SQIVND in the germline V gene (reference sequence). The CDR3 sequence is CASSPGGREETQYF. The CDR3 DNA reads TGTGCCAGTAGTCCTGGCGGGAGGGAGGAGACCCAGTACTTC.

In its sample, this clonotype was seen many times. The chain couples TRBV20-1 to TRBJ2-1; D possibly corresponds to TRBD2 (6 bases). Per the germline V gene, CDR1 is DFQATT and CDR2 is SNEGSKA (reference sequence). This CDR3 comprises 15 residues. Trimming took off 1 base at V and 3 bases at J, with 13 bases between the two ends. The CDR3 DNA reads TGCAGTGCTAGAGGCGGGGCTAGCGTCTACAATGAGCAGTTCTTC. Its protein is CSARGGASVYNEQFF.

The chain recombines TRBV5-1 with TRBJ2-3; D gene ambiguous. The germline V gene has CDR1 SGHRS and CDR2 YFSETQ. Trimming stripped 0 bases from V and 2 bases from J, with 7 bases between. The CDR3 has 14 residues. In DNA form, the CDR3 reads TGCGCCAGCAGCTTGGAGTACAACACAGATACGCAGTATTTT. Protein: CASSLEYNTDTQYF.

This clonotype was detected many times. The chain joins TRBV6-2 or TRBV6-3 to TRBJ2-3; D gene uncertain. Deletions cut 2 bases from V and 4 bases from J, with 7 bases between. CDR1 and CDR2 (germline): MNHEY, SVGEGT. CDR3 length: 13 amino acids. CDR3 bases: TGTGCCAGCAGTTACGATGAAGCAGATACGCAGTATTTT. Protein sequence: CASSYDEADTQYF.

There are many counts of this clonotype. The chain links TRBV4-1 to TRBJ2-1, with 8 nucleotides matching TRBD2. CDR3 length: 14 amino acids. The junction had 6 bases not matched to a gene; V was cut back by 4 bases and J by 7 bases. Germline V lookup: CDR1 MGHRA, CDR2 YSYEKL. This CDR3 is CASSLWTSRNEQFF. For the CDR3, the DNA is TGCGCCAGCAGCCTTTGGACTAGCAGAAATGAGCAGTTCTTC.

This clonotype was picked up many times. V gene TRBV12-3 or TRBV12-4 combines with J gene TRBJ1-6; D perhaps matches TRBD1 (5 bases). The V gene lost 4 bases and the J gene lost 8 bases, with 12 bases spanning the gap. The CDR3 spans 14 residues. The CDR3 here is CASSSSGGDSPLHF. In DNA, the CDR3 is TGTGCCAGCAGTTCCTCGGGGGGGGATTCACCCCTCCACTTT.

This clonotype was seen repeatedly, ten times or more. V is TRBV11-3 and J is TRBJ2-1; D is perhaps TRBD1 or TRBD2 (6 bases each). The CDR3 contains 13 residues. Germline V gene lookup returns CDR1 SGHNT and CDR2 YENEEA. V lost 4 bases to trimming and J lost 8 bases, with 12 bases between them. The CDR3 nucleotides read TGTGCCAGCAGCTCCGACGGGGGCTATGAGCAGTTCTTC. Encoded protein: CASSSDGGYEQFF.

There are a few counts of this clonotype. CDR3 nucleotides: TGTGCCAGCAGGTACGACCGGGTGAGCTACGAGCAGTACTTC. This translates into CASRYDRVSYEQYF. The rearrangement joins TRBV5-6 to TRBJ2-7; unclear D gene. In germline, CDR1 is SGHDT, CDR2 YYEEEE. This CDR3 is 14 amino acids long. V was clipped by 5 bases and J by 3 bases, with 15 bases between them.

CDR3 in DNA: TGTGCCAGCAGCGTAGGGGGGACAGGGCCTGAAAAACTGTTTTTT. This encodes CASSVGGTGPEKLFF. The V call is TRBV9, the J call TRBJ1-4, with 9 bases that match TRBD1. The germline gives CDR1 SGDLS, CDR2 YYNGEE. V dropped 0 bases and J dropped 7; count of bases not matched to a gene: 4. The CDR3 is made up of 15 amino acids. Supplemented by reference TRBV9 and TRBJ1-4, the full variable domain reads DSGVTQTPKHLITATGQRVTLRCSPRSGDLSVYWYQQSLDQGLQFLIQYYNGEERAKGNILERFSAQQFPDLHSELNLSSLELGDSALYFCASSVGGTGPEKLFFGSGTQLSVL.

This clonotype was recorded at least ten times. The rearrangement joins TRBV20-1 to TRBJ2-7; D is perhaps TRBD1 (5 bases). CDR3 length: 17 amino acids. The V gene's germline CDR1 is DFQATT and CDR2 SNEGSKA (reference sequence). The V end lost 6 bases, the J end lost 0 bases, and 24 bases lay between the germline ends. The CDR3 region has the DNA TGCAGTGCCGCTAACCCCGCTTCCAGGGCCCCCTCCTACGAGCAGTACTTC. Protein: CSAANPASRAPSYEQYF.

This clonotype was observed at least ten times. The rearrangement joins TRBV27 to TRBJ2-3; D possibly uses TRBD1 or TRBD2 (5 bases each). The V end was cut by 3 bases, the J end by 1 base, with 8 bases between. The CDR3 extends over 14 amino acids. Looked up from germline, CDR1 is MNHEY and CDR2 is SMNVEV (reference sequence). The CDR3 sequence is CASSFRGGTDTQYF. CDR3 bases: TGTGCCAGCAGTTTCCGGGGCGGCACAGATACGCAGTATTTT.

This clonotype was recorded many times. The chain is built from TRBV3-1 and TRBJ2-4; 7 bases are a match to TRBD1. The V and J ends lost 5 bases and 3 bases, in that order; junction bases with no gene match: 7. The germline V gene has CDR1 LGHDT and CDR2 YNNKEL (reference sequence). This CDR3 has 15 amino acids. CDR3 in amino acids: CASSADRDFKNIQYF. CDR3 bases: TGTGCCAGCAGCGCCGACAGGGATTTCAAAAACATTCAGTACTTC.

This clonotype was counted at least ten times. The V call is TRBV7-3, the J call TRBJ2-3, with a weak D call TRBD2 (5 bases). CDR1 is SGHTA and CDR2 is FQGTGA in the germline V gene. Deletions cut 3 bases from V and 6 bases from J, with 16 bases between. The CDR3 extends over 15 amino acids. DNA of the CDR3: TGTGCCAGCAGCTTGCGGGTGGGGAGAGGGGATACGCAGTATTTT. Encoded protein: CASSLRVGRGDTQYF.